Included here is one T cell receptor beta chain sequence, with context. The source of the sample is a study of regulatory T cells in long-lasting Graves disease. Time point given: newly diagnosed GD, antithyroid drugs for less than 3 months. RNA extracted from PBMCs served as the sequencing template. The CDR3 covers 15 residues. Germline CDR1 and CDR2: KGHSH and LQKENI. V shed 1 base and J shed 4 bases, with 12 bases lying between them. Arm-PCR with iRepertoire HTBI primers amplified the CDR3 regions for these TCR beta libraries. TCRdb re-analysed the multiplex PCR reads in MiXCR, keeping a single row per CDR3 protein. In the table there are hundreds of thousands of distinct CDR3 sequences, about 15% of which are singletons. In addition, the sample was reused for a study of T cells in Graves' hyperthyroidism and ophthalmopathy.

The chain has TRBV18 and TRBJ2-3, with unresolved D. The source is a woman aged 25 to 39 with Graves disease. Sample: peripheral blood mononuclear cells (PBMCs), taken at new diagnosis, from a patient treated with antithyroid drugs. The CDR3 nucleotides are TGTGCCAGCTCACCACGGGCGGACCAGGCAGATACGCAGTATTTT. This translates into CASSPRADQADTQYF.